These 30 T cell receptor beta chains share one sample of origin, sequenced in a study of radiotherapy plus CTLA-4 blockade in lung cancer. Here immunoSEQ multiplex PCR was the method, and the copy in TCRdb shows in-frame clones only, minus some. The sample carries some 110,000 clones, about 77% recorded once. The input for sequencing was peripheral blood, taken from a patient treated with radiotherapy plus ipilimumab. These receptors were collected from a human donor with non-small cell lung cancer who had a partial response to radiotherapy plus ipilimumab.

In nucleotides, the CDR3 is TGTGCCAGCAGTGCCAACACAGGGAGCACTGAAGCTTTCTTT. Translation gives CASSANTGSTEAFF. The chain uses TRBV2 and TRBJ1-1; a weak D match, TRBD1 (6 bases). V was shortened by 4 bases and J by 4 bases, with 13 bases between the two germline ends. The CDR3 runs 14 residues. Germline CDR1 is SNHLY and CDR2 is FYNNEI.

This clone was seen a handful of times. The chain carries TRBV7-3 and TRBJ2-1; D is unresolved. Trimming stripped 2 bases from V and 5 bases from J, with 7 bases between. The CDR3 is 13 residues long. The V gene's germline CDR1 is SGHTA and CDR2 FQGTGA. CDR3 in DNA: TGTGCCAGCAGCTTACCCCCAGACAATGAGCAGTTCTTC. The encoded protein is CASSLPPDNEQFF.

This chain links TRBV5-6 with TRBJ1-2; no clear D gene. CDR1 is SGHDT, CDR2 YYEEEE, per germline. The CDR3 loop spans 15 amino acids. Deletions cut 0 bases from V and 1 base from J, with 10 bases between. CDR3 in amino acids: CASSLEQLLNYGYTF. The CDR3 DNA reads as TGTGCCAGCAGCTTGGAACAGCTCCTTAACTATGGCTACACCTTC.

The V and J genes are TRBV6-6 and TRBJ2-7; 11 nucleotides agree with TRBD2. The CDR3 contains 14 residues. CDR1 is MNHNY and CDR2 is SVGAGI in the germline V gene (reference sequence). Trimming cost V 0 bases and J 11 bases; bases outside gene matches: 6. The CDR3 protein is CASSYSTSGSSKYV. The CDR3 DNA reads TGTGCCAGCAGTTACTCTACTAGCGGGAGCTCGAAGTACGTC.

This clone appeared a few times. The chain recombines TRBV19 with TRBJ2-7; the D gene is possibly TRBD1 (5 bases). The CDR3 runs 14 residues. V was clipped by 2 bases and J by 1 base, with 9 bases between them. Germline V gene sequence: CDR1 LNHDA, CDR2 SQIVND (reference sequence). The DNA for the CDR3 is TGTGCCAGTAGTATAAGTACAGGTTCCTACGAGCAGTACTTC. It specifies CASSISTGSYEQYF.

This clone is a singleton in its sample. This chain links TRBV5-1 with TRBJ1-2; TRBD1 aligns across 9 bases. The CDR3 loop spans 16 amino acids. Germline CDR1 is SGHRS and CDR2 is YFSETQ. V was pared by 0 bases and J by 7 bases, with 10 bases of the junction left unmatched. The CDR3 region is CASSLAMGQGFGGYTF. CDR3 DNA sequence: TGCGCCAGCAGCTTGGCGATGGGACAGGGATTTGGTGGCTACACCTTC.

The chain links TRBV6-5 to TRBJ2-7; D might be TRBD1 (5 bases). V shed 2 bases and J shed 1 base, with 6 bases lying between them. Germline lookup yields CDR1 MNHEY and CDR2 SVGAGI. The CDR3 is 13 residues long. The CDR3 DNA sequence: TGTGCCAGCAGTTACCGACAGTCCTACGAGCAGTACTTC. Protein: CASSYRQSYEQYF.

This chain uses TRBV13 with TRBJ2-3, with 7 bases that match TRBD1. The CDR3 extends over 16 amino acids. V trimming: 1 base; J trimming: 0 bases; junction bases outside the gene matches: 4. Germline V gene sequence: CDR1 PRHDT, CDR2 FYEKMQ (reference sequence). Here the CDR3 reads CASSLVGTDSTDTQYF. Written as DNA, the CDR3 is TGTGCCAGCAGCTTAGTCGGGACAGATAGCACAGATACGCAGTATTTT.

The gene calls are TRBV27 and TRBJ1-5; 7 positions match TRBD1. The germline V gene has CDR1 MNHEY and CDR2 SMNVEV (reference sequence). V dropped 0 bases and J dropped 2; count of bases not matched to a gene: 4. This CDR3 contains 16 residues. CDR3 sequence (DNA): TGTGCCAGCAGTTTATCCTCAACAGGGGGCAATCAGCCCCAGCATTTT. It specifies CASSLSSTGGNQPQHF.

The chain uses TRBV28 and TRBJ1-2; 10 bases align to TRBD1. CDR3 length: 16 amino acids. J was trimmed by 3 bases and V by 5 bases; bases with no gene match: 9. Germline CDR1 and CDR2: MDHEN and SYDVKM. This CDR3 is CASSTTGTGAYYGYTF. CDR3 DNA sequence: TGTGCCAGCAGTACAACCGGGACAGGGGCCTACTATGGCTACACCTTC.

This clone showed up just a few times. The V call is TRBV28, the J call TRBJ2-1, with D uncertain. This CDR3 comprises 14 residues. V was cut by 1 base and J by 4 bases, with 8 bases left in between. In germline, CDR1 is MDHEN, CDR2 SYDVKM. In nucleotides, the CDR3 is TGTGCCAGCAGTTTATCAGGCTTTTACAATGAGCAGTTCTTC. It translates to CASSLSGFYNEQFF.

This clone occurred a few times. V is TRBV19 and J is TRBJ1-3; TRBD1 matches 7 bases. J gave up 0 bases and V 3 bases, and 8 bases lay outside the gene matches. Germline V lookup: CDR1 LNHDA, CDR2 SQIVND (reference sequence). The CDR3 totals 17 residues. Written as DNA, the CDR3 is TGTGCCAGTAGTATCTCTACAGGGGCCAGCTCTGGAAACACCATATATTTT. Protein: CASSISTGASSGNTIYF.

The rearrangement joins TRBV21-1 to TRBJ2-7; the table calls TRBD2, which could not be checked here. TRBV21-1 is designated a pseudogene. This CDR3 spans 16 amino acids. The CDR3 here is CASSKDAGGRNDEQYV. CDR3 DNA sequence: TGTGCCAGCAGCAAAGACGCTGGAGGGAGAAACGACGAGCAGTACGTC.

The chain combines TRBV18 with TRBJ2-1; perhaps TRBD2 as D (5 bases). CDR1 is KGHSH and CDR2 is LQKENI in the germline V gene. The CDR3 spans 13 residues. V was pared by 4 bases and J by 15 bases, with 19 bases between. The CDR3 DNA reads TGTGCCAGCTCACTTGAGGGTCCTAGTGGGCGGTTCTTC. Translating gives CASSLEGPSGRFF.

V is TRBV5-1 and J is TRBJ1-1; 11 bases are shared with TRBD1. After removal of 4 bases from V and 11 bases from J, the junction contained 13 bases not matched to a gene. The germline gives CDR1 SGHRS, CDR2 YFSETQ. The CDR3 sequence is 15 residues long. The CDR3 DNA reads TGCGCCAGCAGCCAATGGACAGGGGGCAGGTTGGGCGCTTTCTTT. Its translation: CASSQWTGGRLGAFF.

In its sample, this clone was seen once. V is TRBV29-1 and J is TRBJ1-6; D is unclear. Per germline, CDR1 SQVTM and CDR2 ANQGSEA. CDR3 length: 13 residues. V lost 5 bases to trimming and J lost 6 bases, with 11 bases between them. DNA of the CDR3: TGCAGCGTTCAGGATTTGAGTAATTCACCCCTCCACTTT. Amino acids: CSVQDLSNSPLHF.

This chain joins TRBV15 and TRBJ2-3; 14 bases fit TRBD2. The CDR3 totals 17 residues. Germline V lookup: CDR1 LNHNV, CDR2 YYDKDF (reference sequence). The trim removed 1 base at V and 6 bases at J, leaving 6 bases unmatched. The chain's CDR3 is CATSRGGTSGREDTQYF. CDR3 bases: TGTGCCACCAGCAGAGGGGGGACTAGCGGGAGAGAGGATACGCAGTATTTT.

The chain has TRBV6-5 and TRBJ1-5, with D perhaps TRBD1 (5 bases). The V end was cut by 5 bases, the J end by 1 base, with 12 bases between. CDR1 and CDR2 from the germline V gene are MNHEY and SVGAGI. The CDR3 contains 15 residues. CDR3 in amino acids: CASSPLAGSNQPQHF. Written as DNA, the CDR3 is TGTGCCAGCAGTCCCTTGGCAGGGAGCAATCAGCCCCAGCATTTT.

This clone was detected a few times. The chain couples TRBV10-3 to TRBJ2-7; 7 bases agree with TRBD1. Germline V gene data show CDR1 as ENHRY and CDR2 as SYGVKD. With V trimmed by 6 bases and J by 0 bases, 2 bases remained unmatched. This CDR3 comprises 13 residues. CDR3: CAIRGTDSYEQYV. In nucleotides, the CDR3 is TGTGCCATCAGGGGGACAGACTCCTACGAGCAGTACGTC.

The rearrangement uses TRBV19 and TRBJ1-5, with 7 bases aligning to TRBD1. CDR1 is LNHDA and CDR2 is SQIVND in the germline V gene (reference sequence). Trimming removed 0 bases from V and 0 bases from J; junction bases left unmatched: 8. The CDR3 spans 18 residues. CDR3 in DNA: TGTGCCAGTAGTATAGAGGGACAGAAGTTTCATAGCAATCAGCCCCAGCATTTT. Translated: CASSIEGQKFHSNQPQHF.

This rearrangement joins TRBV2 to TRBJ1-1; TRBD1 might be the D (6 bases). Germline CDR1 SNHLY, CDR2 FYNNEI. The CDR3 contains 13 residues. V was shortened by 6 bases and J by 7 bases, with 15 bases between the two germline ends. This chain's CDR3 is CASSEQGLSEAFF. The CDR3 DNA is TGTGCCAGCAGCGAACAGGGACTCAGTGAAGCTTTCTTT.

This chain connects TRBV27 to TRBJ2-7, with D maybe TRBD1 (5 bases). Germline V gene lookup returns CDR1 MNHEY and CDR2 SMNVEV (reference sequence). V lost 5 bases to trimming and J lost 3 bases, with 5 bases between them. This CDR3 comprises 11 residues. The CDR3, as DNA: TGTGCCAGCAGTCAGGGCTACGAGCAGTACGTC. Translating gives CASSQGYEQYV.

J is TRBJ2-6 and V is TRBV7-2, with a tentative D call TRBD1 (5 bases). V lost 1 base and J lost 4, with 8 bases in between. Germline V gives CDR1 SGHTA, CDR2 FQGNSA. The CDR3 spans 15 residues. The CDR3 nucleotides read TGTGCCAGCAGCTTAGTAGGGGTCGGGGCCAACGTCCTGACTTTC. Amino acid sequence: CASSLVGVGANVLTF.

Worth noting for this clone: One end of the junction is discordant with germline, which a read error may explain. J is TRBJ2-5 and V is TRBV7-7, with 8 bases lining up with TRBD2. CDR3 length equals 14 residues. Germline loops: CDR1 SSHAT, CDR2 FNYEAQ (reference sequence). The CDR3 nucleotides are TGTGCTAGCAGCAGTAGCGGGACGGGGGAGACCCAGTACTTC. It specifies CASSSSGTGETQYF.

This clone was seen only a few times. This chain joins TRBV6-5 and TRBJ1-5; D is ambiguous. CDR3 size: 15 residues. V was trimmed by 0 bases and J by 3 bases, leaving 9 bases between them. CDR1 is MNHEY and CDR2 is SVGAGI in the germline V gene. The CDR3 DNA sequence: TGTGCCAGCAGTTACTCCCGGGAGTCCAATCAGCCCCAGCATTTT. Amino acids: CASSYSRESNQPQHF.

This clone turned up a few times. CDR3 nucleotide sequence: TGTGCCAGCAGCCCCGGGACAACCTCCGACGAGCCCCAGCATTTT. Translating gives CASSPGTTSDEPQHF. This chain uses TRBV6-1 with TRBJ1-5; possibly TRBD1 for D (6 bases). This CDR3 comprises 15 residues. The germline CDR1 and CDR2 sequences are MNHNS and SASEGT. V was clipped by 6 bases and J by 8 bases, with 20 bases between them.

The chain carries TRBV7-9 and TRBJ2-4; D is possibly TRBD1 (6 bases). The V gene's germline CDR1 is SEHNR and CDR2 FQNEAQ (reference sequence). Trimming left V 7 bases short and J 2 bases short, with 18 bases between. The CDR3 consists of 16 residues. The CDR3 DNA is TGTGCCAGCAAGTCTCTCAGGGGTTTTTCCAAAAACATTCAGTACTTC. As protein: CASKSLRGFSKNIQYF.

The chain recombines TRBV6-5 with TRBJ1-2; D is unresolved. This CDR3 contains 14 residues. Trimming cost V 5 bases and J 4 bases, with 14 bases left between them. Germline lookup yields CDR1 MNHEY and CDR2 SVGAGI. DNA of the CDR3: TGTGCCAGCAGTGAAGAGGTGGCAGCCTATGGCTACACCTTC. As protein: CASSEEVAAYGYTF.

The CDR3 nucleotides read TGTGCCAGCACTAGGACAGGGGAGAACACTGAAGCTTTCTTT. Amino acid sequence: CASTRTGENTEAFF. The chain links TRBV6-1 to TRBJ1-1; TRBD1 matches 9 bases. The V gene end was trimmed by 7 bases and the J gene end by 1 base; junction bases not matched to a gene: 4. CDR3 length: 14 amino acids. Germline CDR1 MNHNS, CDR2 SASEGT.

The rearrangement uses TRBV6-1 and TRBJ1-6; D is unclear. Trimming removed 2 bases from V and 11 bases from J, with 7 bases in between. The CDR3 sequence is 12 residues long. CDR1 is MNHNS, CDR2 SASEGT, per germline. DNA for the CDR3: TGTGCCAGCAGTGAATCCTGGCCACCCCTCCACTTT. This translates into CASSESWPPLHF.